The 24 T cell receptor beta chains in this list originate from one sample, sequenced in a study of blood T cell repertoires in COVID-19. Profiling relied on immunoSEQ multiplex PCR, and the TCRdb table lists in-frame clones only, not all of them. The sample shows about 150,000 clones, around 85% of them seen only once. The sequencing input was peripheral blood. These receptors were collected from a man between 60 and 75 years old with COVID-19, enrolled during active disease.

On this clone: A junction boundary mismatches the germline segment, possibly from a read error. The chain links TRBV7-7 to TRBJ1-5; 7 bases match TRBD1. Germline-derived CDR1 and CDR2 are SSHAT and FNYEAQ (reference sequence). The CDR3 totals 13 residues. The CDR3 loop is CASSQDRNQPQHF. DNA of the CDR3: TGTGCTAGCAGCCAGGACAGGAATCAGCCCCAGCATTTT.

The V call is TRBV7-2, the J call TRBJ1-1; TRBD1 matches 7 bases. Trimming took 10 bases from V and 0 from J; bases not matched to a gene: 8. The germline V gene encodes CDR1 SGHTA and CDR2 FQGNSA. This CDR3 comprises 14 residues. CDR3 protein: CATMPTGLNTEAFF. DNA of the CDR3: TGTGCCACCATGCCGACAGGGCTGAACACTGAAGCTTTCTTT.

This chain connects TRBV28 to TRBJ1-1; tentative D call: TRBD1 (6 bases). V lost 6 bases and J lost 0, with 11 bases in between. CDR3 length equals 14 residues. Germline CDR1 and CDR2: MDHEN and SYDVKM. CDR3 loop: CASSRDIMNTEAFF. The DNA for the CDR3 is TGTGCCAGCAGCCGGGACATCATGAACACTGAAGCTTTCTTT.

This chain joins TRBV6-5 and TRBJ2-7; TRBD2 matches at 8 bases. Germline loops: CDR1 MNHEY, CDR2 SVGAGI. The ends lost 6 bases at V and 6 bases at J; junction bases unmatched: 10. CDR3 size: 14 residues. The CDR3 protein is CASSLGLDVREQYF. Here the CDR3 DNA reads TGTGCCAGCAGCCTGGGACTAGACGTCCGCGAGCAGTACTTC.

This sequence joins TRBV12-5 and TRBJ2-5; D remains ambiguous. The CDR3 loop spans 15 amino acids. Germline V CDR1 and CDR2: LGHNT, FRNRAP. V dropped 0 bases and J dropped 4 bases, with 12 bases sitting between them. The DNA for the CDR3 is TGTGCTAGTGGTTTGGTATTCGGCGGTCGAGAGACCCAGTACTTC. Translation: CASGLVFGGRETQYF.

This chain's CDR3 is CASTAGPWNSPLHF. CDR3 DNA: TGTGCCAGCACGGCGGGGCCTTGGAATTCACCCCTCCACTTT. The chain recombines TRBV2 with TRBJ1-6; tentatively, D is TRBD1 (5 bases). V lost 7 bases to trimming and J lost 7 bases, with 14 bases between them. CDR3 length equals 14 residues. CDR1 is SNHLY, CDR2 FYNNEI, per germline.

CDR3 sequence (DNA): TGTGCCAGCAGCCGCGGACAGGGCGGTTTCGGCTACACCTTC. Its protein is CASSRGQGGFGYTF. The genes are TRBV5-4 and TRBJ1-2, with 8 bases lining up with TRBD1. CDR1 is SGHNT and CDR2 is YYREEE in the germline V gene (reference sequence). Unmatched junction bases numbered 10, after V lost 4 bases and J lost 8 bases. The CDR3 loop spans 14 amino acids.

This rearrangement joins TRBV6-5 to TRBJ2-2; D remains unclear. In germline, CDR1 is MNHEY, CDR2 SVGAGI. Trimming took 6 bases from V and 2 from J, leaving 7 bases between them. The length of the CDR3 is 13 residues. CDR3 in amino acids: CASRPTNTGELFF. The CDR3 DNA reads TGTGCCAGCAGGCCAACAAACACCGGGGAGCTGTTTTTT.

The rearrangement uses TRBV6-4 and TRBJ2-1, with 8 bases aligning to TRBD2. Germline V gene lookup returns CDR1 MRHNA and CDR2 SNTAGT. V lost 2 bases to trimming and J lost 6 bases; unmatched junction nucleotides: 9. CDR3 length: 16 residues. CDR3 sequence: CASSDETSEFLNEQFF. In DNA, the CDR3 is TGTGCCAGCAGTGACGAGACTAGCGAATTCCTCAATGAGCAGTTCTTC.

This clone was seen a handful of times. The CDR3 region is CASSTTSGTGNQPQHF. CDR3 bases: TGTGCCAGCAGCACCACGTCCGGGACAGGGAATCAGCCCCAGCATTTT. V usage is TRBV5-6 and J usage is TRBJ1-5, with 9 bases identical to TRBD1. Germline lookup yields CDR1 SGHDT and CDR2 YYEEEE. The CDR3 is 16 residues long. V dropped 4 bases and J dropped 4; count of bases not matched to a gene: 9.

This clone was seen just once. This rearrangement joins TRBV18 to TRBJ1-3; 7 bases map to TRBD1. CDR3 length equals 15 residues. Germline CDR1 is KGHSH and CDR2 is LQKENI. The J segment lost 4 bases and the V segment lost 10 bases, leaving 13 bases of the junction unmatched. Here the CDR3 DNA reads TGTGCCACCTCCGAGGGACAGTTCTCCGGAAACACCATATATTTT. It is translated as CATSEGQFSGNTIYF.

The chain links TRBV30 to TRBJ1-2; 9 nucleotides align to TRBD1. The CDR3 consists of 15 residues. The junction had 8 bases not matched to a gene; V was cut back by 2 bases and J by 4 bases. Germline V gene lookup returns CDR1 GTSNPN and CDR2 SVGIG (reference sequence). This CDR3 reads CAWSLAGTGLYGYTF. Here the CDR3 DNA reads TGTGCCTGGAGTTTAGCCGGGACAGGGCTCTATGGCTACACCTTC.

The chain carries TRBV4-1 and TRBJ1-4; TRBD1 aligns across 7 bases. Germline CDR1 MGHRA, CDR2 YSYEKL. V was pared by 3 bases and J by 8 bases, with 9 bases of the junction left unmatched. This CDR3 spans 15 amino acids. CDR3 DNA sequence: TGCGCCAGCAGCCACCAGCGAGGGGGCCGAGAAAAACTGTTTTTT. This encodes CASSHQRGGREKLFF.

The chain uses TRBV9 and TRBJ1-1; TRBD1 is a possible D gene (6 bases). This CDR3 is 14 amino acids long. Germline V gene lookup returns CDR1 SGDLS and CDR2 YYNGEE. V shed 3 bases and J shed 0 bases, with 9 bases lying between them. The CDR3 coding sequence is TGTGCCAGCAGCGCCGGGGACATGAACACTGAAGCTTTCTTT. Its translation is CASSAGDMNTEAFF.

The V call is TRBV13, the J call TRBJ1-6, with 7 positions matching TRBD1. Unmatched junction bases numbered 10, after V lost 0 bases and J lost 5 bases. The CDR3 is 18 residues long. CDR1 and CDR2 from the germline V gene are PRHDT and FYEKMQ (reference sequence). CDR3 nucleotides: TGTGCCAGCAGCTTAGGCCCTGTTGGGACAGCGAATAATTCACCCCTCCACTTT. This translates into CASSLGPVGTANNSPLHF.

The chain joins TRBV14 to TRBJ1-6, with 8 bases that match TRBD1. V was clipped by 1 base and J by 9 bases; unmatched bases: 8. The CDR3 runs 16 residues. The germline CDR1 and CDR2 sequences are SGHDN and FVKESK. The CDR3 nucleotides are TGTGCCAGCAGCCAAGTGCAGGGGGCGCAGACTTCACCCCTCCACTTT. As protein: CASSQVQGAQTSPLHF.

This clone was seen more than once but under ten times. V usage is TRBV3-1 (or the pseudogene TRBV3-2) and J usage is TRBJ1-4; tentative D call: TRBD1 (6 bases). This CDR3 contains 15 residues. V was clipped by 6 bases and J by 4 bases, with 15 bases between them. Germline lookup yields CDR1 LGHDT and CDR2 YNNKEL (reference sequence). CDR3 residues: CASRRVAQGNEKLFF. CDR3 nucleotides: TGTGCCAGCAGGCGCGTGGCACAGGGTAATGAAAAACTGTTTTTT.

The chain couples TRBV28 to TRBJ1-2; TRBD1 matches at 9 bases. Germline V gene sequence: CDR1 MDHEN, CDR2 SYDVKM. The CDR3 is 14 amino acids. V lost 6 bases and J lost 2; bases outside the gene matches: 4. The CDR3 sequence is CASSTTGGNYGYTF. In DNA form, the CDR3 reads TGTGCCAGCAGCACTACAGGGGGCAACTATGGCTACACCTTC.

This clone was found a few times. The chain joins TRBV19 to TRBJ2-7, with TRBD1 matching 8 bases. CDR1 LNHDA and CDR2 SQIVND come from the germline V gene (reference sequence). The CDR3 spans 14 residues. V lost 3 bases and J lost 2; bases outside the gene matches: 3. CDR3 sequence: CASSMQGATYEQYF. As DNA, the CDR3 is TGTGCCAGTAGTATGCAGGGGGCGACCTACGAGCAGTACTTC.

The rearrangement links TRBV30 to TRBJ1-5; TRBD1 aligns across 10 bases. CDR1 is GTSNPN, CDR2 SVGIG, per germline (reference sequence). The CDR3 consists of 14 residues. J lost 6 bases, V lost 4 bases, and 6 bases had no gene match. CDR3: CAWTGTGESQPQHF. CDR3 nucleotide sequence: TGTGCCTGGACCGGGACAGGGGAGTCTCAGCCCCAGCATTTT.

This sequence joins TRBV6-6 and TRBJ1-2; possibly TRBD1 for D (5 bases). Germline V gene data show CDR1 as MNHNY and CDR2 as SVGAGI (reference sequence). Deletions cut 6 bases from V and 5 bases from J, with 13 bases between. The CDR3 is made up of 13 amino acids. CDR3: CASSAGLRYGYTF. In DNA form, the CDR3 reads TGTGCCAGCAGCGCGGGGCTCAGGTATGGCTACACCTTC.

The rearrangement uses TRBV6-5 and TRBJ2-1, with D possibly TRBD2 on 7 matching bases. The CDR3 is 13 residues long. V was shortened by 5 bases and J by 8 bases, with 13 bases between the two germline ends. Germline values: CDR1 MNHEY, CDR2 SVGAGI. The CDR3 region has the DNA TGTGCCAGCAGTCCCTGGGGGGGCGATGAGCAGTTCTTC. As protein: CASSPWGGDEQFF.

This chain links TRBV7-9 with TRBJ1-5, with 8 bases that match TRBD1. Germline loops: CDR1 SEHNR, CDR2 FQNEAQ (reference sequence). J lost 2 bases, V lost 5 bases, and 5 bases had no gene match. The CDR3 sequence is 15 residues long. The CDR3 sequence: CASSPGTGRNQPQHF. The DNA of the CDR3 is TGTGCCAGCAGCCCCGGGACAGGCCGCAATCAGCCCCAGCATTTT.

V and J are TRBV7-2 and TRBJ2-6; TRBD1 matches at 9 bases. CDR1 is SGHTA and CDR2 is FQGNSA in the germline V gene. This CDR3 is 15 amino acids long. The trim removed 3 bases at V and 6 bases at J, leaving 3 bases unmatched. CDR3 sequence: CASSFGTGKANVLTF. As DNA, the CDR3 is TGTGCCAGCAGCTTCGGGACAGGGAAGGCCAACGTCCTGACTTTC.